Below are 14 T cell receptor beta chains sequenced from a single sample in a study of blood T cell repertoires in COVID-19. TCRdb's copy holds only in-frame clones and misses some; the assay was immunoSEQ multiplex PCR. Seen here are tens of thousands of clones, roughly four fifths observed once, and the top ten hold roughly 10%. Sequencing was carried out using peripheral blood. These receptors originate from a man over 45 with COVID-19, enrolled during active disease.

The chain combines TRBV5-1 with TRBJ2-5; 8 bases align to TRBD2. The CDR3 spans 16 residues. The germline V gene has CDR1 SGHRS and CDR2 YFSETQ. Unmatched junction bases numbered 13, after V lost 4 bases and J lost 5 bases. The chain's CDR3 is CASSTLMGLDMETQYF. CDR3 nucleotides: TGCGCCAGCAGCACTTTAATGGGACTAGATATGGAGACCCAGTACTTC.

The chain uses TRBV5-4 and TRBJ2-5, with D maybe TRBD1 (5 bases). CDR3 size: 15 residues. CDR1 is SGHNT and CDR2 is YYREEE in the germline V gene (reference sequence). V dropped 4 bases and J dropped 1 base, with 14 bases sitting between them. CDR3 amino acids: CASSLGPSGQETQYF. CDR3 nucleotide sequence: TGTGCCAGCAGCCTGGGGCCTTCGGGCCAAGAGACCCAGTACTTC.

The V and J genes are TRBV6-5 and TRBJ2-7; 9 bases agree with TRBD1. Germline values: CDR1 MNHEY, CDR2 SVGAGI. With 5 bases clipped from V and 5 bases from J, the junction kept 4 bases outside the gene matches. This CDR3 has 13 amino acids. CDR3 protein: CASSRGQGNEQYF. The CDR3 bases are TGTGCCAGCAGTCGTGGACAGGGGAACGAGCAGTACTTC.

This chain uses TRBV7-9 with TRBJ2-7, with TRBD1 matching 8 bases. After removal of 5 bases from V and 5 bases from J, the junction contained 11 bases not matched to a gene. Germline values: CDR1 SEHNR, CDR2 FQNEAQ (reference sequence). The CDR3 sequence is 15 residues long. Here the CDR3 DNA reads TGTGCCAGCAGCGCTGACAGGGGATCTCGGAACGAGCAGTACTTC. Translation: CASSADRGSRNEQYF.

The chain links TRBV6-5 to TRBJ1-1; D not resolved. V lost 0 bases to trimming and J lost 0 bases, with 5 bases between them. Looked up from germline, CDR1 is MNHEY and CDR2 is SVGAGI. CDR3 size: 14 residues. The CDR3 bases are TGTGCCAGCAGTTACTCACAGCTGAACACTGAAGCTTTCTTT. Its translation: CASSYSQLNTEAFF.

This clone was picked up a small number of times. This chain links TRBV2 with TRBJ1-1; no definite D call. V lost 7 bases and J 2 bases, leaving 5 bases between the germline ends. Germline CDR1 and CDR2: SNHLY and FYNNEI. CDR3 length: 11 amino acids. CDR3 loop: CASTVNTEAFF. The CDR3 DNA sequence: TGTGCCAGCACTGTTAACACTGAAGCTTTCTTT.

The chain has TRBV19 and TRBJ1-6; D not certain. This CDR3 has 13 residues. Between the trimmed V and J ends, which lost 3 bases and 10 bases, there was a span of 10 bases. Germline V gives CDR1 LNHDA, CDR2 SQIVND (reference sequence). CDR3 sequence reads: CASSMGRESPLHF. For the CDR3, the DNA is TGTGCCAGTAGTATGGGTAGGGAGTCACCCCTCCACTTT. Full variable domain (rest looked up from reference TRBV19 and TRBJ1-6): DGGITQSPKYLFRKEGQNVTLSCEQNLNHDAMYWYRQDPGQGLRLIYYSQIVNDFQKGDIAEGYSVSREKKESFPLTVTSAQKNPTAFYLCASSMGRESPLHFGNGTRLTVT.

The V call is TRBV6-4, the J call TRBJ2-1; D uncertain. V shed 4 bases and J shed 0 bases, with 4 bases lying between them. The CDR3 runs 13 residues. CDR1 and CDR2 from the germline V gene are MRHNA and SNTAGT. CDR3 in amino acids: CASSAGSYNEQFF. The CDR3 DNA is TGTGCCAGCAGTGCGGGCTCCTACAATGAGCAGTTCTTC.

The table lists this clone with a count of one. This rearrangement joins TRBV7-3 to TRBJ2-2; 11 bases are shared with TRBD2. The CDR3 extends over 16 amino acids. The J segment lost 2 bases and the V segment lost 3 bases, leaving 2 bases of the junction unmatched. Per germline, CDR1 SGHTA and CDR2 FQGTGA. CDR3 in DNA: TGTGCCAGCAGCTTGGGGACTAGCGGTAACACCGGGGAGCTGTTTTTT. Translated, it gives CASSLGTSGNTGELFF.

The rearrangement joins TRBV19 to TRBJ1-5; no reliable D call. The germline V gene has CDR1 LNHDA and CDR2 SQIVND (reference sequence). This CDR3 comprises 16 residues. V was shortened by 10 bases and J by 0 bases, with 19 bases between the two germline ends. For the CDR3, the DNA is TGTGCCACCGCAGCCGTGCCGGGGAATAGCAATCAGCCCCAGCATTTT. Its translation: CATAAVPGNSNQPQHF.

The rearrangement joins TRBV6-5 to TRBJ1-4, with no clear D. Germline CDR1 and CDR2: MNHEY and SVGAGI. V was trimmed by 6 bases and J by 10 bases, leaving 18 bases between them. The CDR3 is 14 residues long. CDR3 DNA: TGTGCCAGCAGACACAAGGTCCAGAGCGGAAAACTGTTTTTT. As protein: CASRHKVQSGKLFF.

The chain uses TRBV19 and TRBJ1-6; TRBD1 matches at 8 bases. Trimming took 5 bases from V and 5 from J; bases not matched to a gene: 11. The CDR3 has 17 residues. Germline values: CDR1 LNHDA, CDR2 SQIVND (reference sequence). The CDR3 is CASSGGQASKDNSPLHF. CDR3 sequence (DNA): TGTGCCAGTAGTGGGGGACAGGCTAGTAAGGATAATTCACCCCTCCACTTT.

This sequence joins TRBV5-1 and TRBJ1-5, with a weak D call TRBD1 (6 bases). Germline V gene lookup returns CDR1 SGHRS and CDR2 YFSETQ. The CDR3 extends over 15 amino acids. The V end was cut by 3 bases, the J end by 2 bases, with 12 bases between. The CDR3 nucleotides read TGCGCCAGCAGCTCCGGACAGTTCGGCAATCAGCCCCAGCATTTT. It is translated as CASSSGQFGNQPQHF.

V is TRBV3-1 (or the pseudogene TRBV3-2) and J is TRBJ2-3; TRBD2 matches at 8 bases. This CDR3 has 18 amino acids. With V trimmed by 2 bases and J by 0 bases, 10 bases remained unmatched. Germline CDR1 is LGHDT and CDR2 is YNNKEL (reference sequence). For the CDR3, the DNA is TGTGCCAGCAGCCAACCCTCCGCGGGGGGTTCTAGCACAGATACGCAGTATTTT. It codes for CASSQPSAGGSSTDTQYF.